Below are 18 T cell receptor beta chains sequenced from a single sample in a study of cytotoxic CD8 clonotypes in ibrutinib-treated CLL. Sequencing was performed with immunoSEQ multiplex PCR; in TCRdb, only in-frame clones are kept and a portion is missing. Here the sample spans fewer than 400,000 clones, 67% being singletons. Source: PBMCs, taken after 36 months of ibrutinib treatment. These receptors all come from a human donor with chronic lymphocytic leukemia.

This chain links TRBV6-1 with TRBJ1-4, with 7 bases lining up with TRBD1. Unmatched junction bases numbered 8, after V lost 2 bases and J lost 2 bases. The germline V gene encodes CDR1 MNHNS and CDR2 SASEGT. The CDR3 is 17 amino acids. The CDR3 coding sequence is TGTGCCAGCAGTGAATGGGGGGACAGCCCCACTAATGAAAAACTGTTTTTT. The encoded protein is CASSEWGDSPTNEKLFF.

This clone was detected only a few times. This chain connects TRBV28 to TRBJ2-2; D may match TRBD1 or TRBD2 (6 bases each). This CDR3 spans 15 amino acids. Per germline, CDR1 MDHEN and CDR2 SYDVKM. The V end was cut by 5 bases, the J end by 5 bases, with 15 bases between. The CDR3 spells CASSPKRGATGELFF. CDR3 nucleotide sequence: TGTGCCAGCAGTCCCAAAAGGGGGGCAACCGGGGAGCTGTTTTTT.

This clone was observed a few times. V gene TRBV18 combines with J gene TRBJ1-4; D is ambiguous. The CDR3 extends over 15 amino acids. V was shortened by 0 bases and J by 5 bases, with 10 bases between the two germline ends. The germline CDR1 and CDR2 sequences are KGHSH and LQKENI. CDR3: CASSPPGILNEKLFF. For the CDR3, the DNA is TGTGCCAGCTCACCACCGGGTATCCTAAATGAAAAACTGTTTTTT. Combining the CDR3 with reference TRBV18 and TRBJ1-4 gives the whole variable domain NAGVMQNPRHLVRRRGQEARLRCSPMKGHSHVYWYRQLPEEGLKFMVYLQKENIIDESGMPKERFSAEFPKEGPSILRIQQVVRGDSAAYFCASSPPGILNEKLFFGSGTQLSVL.

The chain combines TRBV4-1 with TRBJ2-1; 8 positions match TRBD1. Germline CDR1 is MGHRA and CDR2 is YSYEKL. V shed 1 base, J shed 9 bases, and the junction held 5 bases outside the gene matches. The CDR3 sequence is 14 residues long. Here the CDR3 DNA reads TGCGCCAGCAGCCAAGCGACAGGGGTGGGTGAGCAGTTCTTC. Translating it yields CASSQATGVGEQFF.

This rearrangement joins TRBV7-3 to TRBJ2-7, with TRBD1 identical over 8 bases. This CDR3 spans 13 amino acids. With 2 bases clipped from V and 6 bases from J, the junction kept 3 bases outside the gene matches. Germline V gives CDR1 SGHTA, CDR2 FQGTGA. Here the CDR3 reads CASSLGTGGEQYF. The CDR3 nucleotides are TGTGCCAGCAGCTTAGGGACAGGTGGCGAGCAGTACTTC.

The chain combines TRBV19 with TRBJ2-7; 8 bases match TRBD2. J gave up 3 bases and V 1 base, and 5 bases lay outside the gene matches. The CDR3 length is 15 residues. The V gene's germline CDR1 is LNHDA and CDR2 SQIVND (reference sequence). The CDR3 DNA reads TGTGCCAGTAGTATAGCGGGAGGGTTAGGCTACGAGCAGTACTTC. Protein: CASSIAGGLGYEQYF.

J is TRBJ2-5 and V is TRBV15; D is possibly TRBD1 (6 bases). The CDR3 covers 14 residues. CDR1 and CDR2 from the germline V gene are LNHNV and YYDKDF (reference sequence). V dropped 4 bases and J dropped 7 bases, with 16 bases sitting between them. CDR3 in amino acids: CATSKRTVGGTQYF. CDR3 coding DNA: TGTGCCACCAGCAAACGGACAGTTGGCGGGACCCAGTACTTC.

The chain is built from TRBV9 and TRBJ2-3; no clear D gene. This CDR3 region has 15 residues. Germline-derived CDR1 and CDR2 are SGDLS and YYNGEE. Between the trimmed V and J ends, which lost 0 bases and 0 bases, there was a span of 8 bases. The CDR3 nucleotides read TGTGCCAGCAGCGTAGGCCTAACTAGCACAGATACGCAGTATTTT. Translated: CASSVGLTSTDTQYF.

The genes are TRBV9 and TRBJ2-7; D is possibly TRBD1 or TRBD2 (5 bases each). The CDR3 spans 14 residues. Germline V gene lookup returns CDR1 SGDLS and CDR2 YYNGEE. Between the trimmed V and J ends, which lost 0 bases and 3 bases, there was a span of 10 bases. The CDR3 region is CASSVGIGGYEQYF. The CDR3 coding sequence is TGTGCCAGCAGCGTAGGCATTGGGGGCTACGAGCAGTACTTC.

This clone was counted a few times. The V gene is TRBV11-2, the J gene TRBJ2-7; D possibly corresponds to TRBD1 (6 bases). Trimming left V 5 bases short and J 3 bases short, with 8 bases between. This CDR3 is built from 12 residues. Germline V gives CDR1 SGHAT, CDR2 FQNNGV. The CDR3 sequence is CASSPTGYEQYF. The CDR3 DNA reads as TGTGCCAGCAGCCCGACAGGCTACGAGCAGTACTTC.

This chain connects TRBV2 to TRBJ2-1, with TRBD2 matching over 8 bases. J lost 2 bases, V lost 6 bases, and 6 bases had no gene match. Per the germline V gene, CDR1 is SNHLY and CDR2 is FYNNEI. The CDR3 sequence is 15 residues long. The CDR3 sequence: CASRTERGTYNEQFF. For the CDR3, the DNA is TGTGCCAGCAGGACGGAGCGGGGGACCTACAATGAGCAGTTCTTC. Supplemented by reference TRBV2 and TRBJ2-1, the full variable domain reads EPEVTQTPSHQVTQMGQEVILRCVPISNHLYFYWYRQILGQKVEFLVSFYNNEISEKSEIFDDQFSVERPDGSNFTLKIRSTKLEDSAMYFCASRTERGTYNEQFFGPGTRLTVL.

The chain combines TRBV15 with TRBJ1-3; D is uncertain. V was shortened by 4 bases and J by 7 bases, with 11 bases between the two germline ends. This CDR3 comprises 13 residues. Looked up from germline, CDR1 is LNHNV and CDR2 is YYDKDF (reference sequence). This chain's CDR3 is CATSTNPGNTIYF. In DNA, the CDR3 is TGTGCCACCAGCACCAATCCCGGTAACACCATATATTTT. Supplemented by reference TRBV15 and TRBJ1-3, the full variable domain reads DAMVIQNPRYQVTQFGKPVTLSCSQTLNHNVMYWYQQKSSQAPKLLFHYYDKDFNNEADTPDNFQSRRPNTSFCFLDIRSPGLGDTAMYLCATSTNPGNTIYFGEGSWLTVV.

This clone was picked up a small number of times. The chain links TRBV27 to TRBJ2-1, with D possibly matching TRBD2 (6 bases). The length of the CDR3 is 16 residues. With 1 base removed from V and 0 bases from J, the gap between germline ends came to 10 bases. Germline CDR1 reads MNHEY; CDR2 reads SMNVEV (reference sequence). CDR3 bases: TGTGCCAGCAGTTTATGGAGGGGCAGCTCCTACAATGAGCAGTTCTTC. Its translation: CASSLWRGSSYNEQFF.

The J gene is TRBJ2-7, the V gene TRBV29-1, with D perhaps TRBD1 (5 bases). This CDR3 is 12 amino acids long. Looked up from germline, CDR1 is SQVTM and CDR2 is ANQGSEA. V lost 6 bases to trimming and J lost 6 bases, with 15 bases between them. The CDR3 DNA is TGCAGCGTCGAGGATCGACAGAGCGAGCAGTACTTC. This translates into CSVEDRQSEQYF.

The genes are TRBV7-9 and TRBJ1-1; D may be TRBD1 (5 bases). The CDR3 is made up of 14 amino acids. V shed 1 base and J shed 0 bases, with 6 bases lying between them. Germline V lookup: CDR1 SEHNR, CDR2 FQNEAQ (reference sequence). The CDR3 spells CASSLGGLNTEAFF. The CDR3 DNA reads as TGTGCCAGCAGCTTAGGGGGGTTGAACACTGAAGCTTTCTTT.

CDR3 DNA sequence: TGTGCCAGCAGTGAGACAGGGGGATTAACCTTC. Translating gives CASSETGGLTF. The chain recombines TRBV2 with TRBJ1-2; 9 nucleotides agree with TRBD1. From germline, CDR1 is SNHLY and CDR2 FYNNEI. V gave up 3 bases and J gave up 14 bases; unmatched junction bases: 4. The CDR3 is made up of 11 amino acids.

This chain uses TRBV4-1 with TRBJ1-2; TRBD1 might be the D (6 bases). The V gene's germline CDR1 is MGHRA and CDR2 YSYEKL. V was shortened by 4 bases and J by 1 base, with 22 bases between the two germline ends. The CDR3 totals 18 residues. The CDR3, as DNA: TGCGCCAGCAGCCGCGGCGCAGGGGAAAGTGTCCTTAACTATGGCTACACCTTC. Translating it yields CASSRGAGESVLNYGYTF.

This chain links TRBV19 with TRBJ2-2; maybe TRBD2 (7 bases). CDR1 and CDR2 from the germline V gene are LNHDA and SQIVND (reference sequence). The CDR3 sequence is 15 residues long. The V end was cut by 10 bases, the J end by 2 bases, with 17 bases between. The DNA for the CDR3 is TGTGCCACCTCGCGGGGGCAGACTAACACCGGGGAGCTGTTTTTT. Protein: CATSRGQTNTGELFF.